The next 10 T cell receptor beta chains were all read from a single sample in a study of control samples from healthy donors and cancer patients. Libraries were prepared by immunoSEQ multiplex PCR; TCRdb keeps only in-frame clonotypes and omits some of them. The sample contains 170,000 or so clones, 90% to 95% of which appear only once. Material: blood. The receptor set was obtained from a young man in good health.

J is TRBJ2-5 and V is TRBV6-5; D is undetermined. The CDR3 runs to 15 residues. Germline V CDR1 and CDR2: MNHEY, SVGAGI. V lost 6 bases to trimming and J lost 5 bases, with 19 bases between them. The CDR3 DNA reads TGTGCCAGCAGCCCAAAGCACACCGGGCGGGAGACCCAGTACTTC. This codes for CASSPKHTGRETQYF.

This clone occurred a few times. The chain joins TRBV9 to TRBJ2-5; 11 bases are shared with TRBD2. The junction had 8 bases not matched to a gene; V was cut back by 3 bases and J by 4 bases. CDR1 is SGDLS, CDR2 YYNGEE, per germline. The CDR3 loop spans 16 amino acids. The CDR3 sequence is CASSALSGTSGETQYF. The CDR3 DNA sequence: TGTGCCAGCAGCGCGCTTTCCGGGACTAGCGGAGAGACCCAGTACTTC.

The chain uses TRBV30 and TRBJ2-7; TRBD2 matches at 10 bases. Germline V CDR1 and CDR2: GTSNPN, SVGIG (reference sequence). CDR3 size: 14 residues. After removal of 5 bases from V and 5 bases from J, the junction contained 9 bases not matched to a gene. CDR3 sequence: CAWSAGGQTDEQYF. DNA of the CDR3: TGTGCCTGGTCAGCGGGGGGGCAAACCGACGAGCAGTACTTC.

V is TRBV11-2 and J is TRBJ2-7; 9 bases map to TRBD1. Per the germline V gene, CDR1 is SGHAT and CDR2 is FQNNGV. The CDR3 is made up of 15 amino acids. With 1 base clipped from V and 5 bases from J, the junction kept 6 bases outside the gene matches. CDR3 sequence: CASSLGGTGFDEQYF. CDR3 nucleotides: TGTGCCAGCAGCTTAGGAGGGACAGGGTTCGACGAGCAGTACTTC.

The rearrangement uses TRBV28 and TRBJ2-5; 12 bases agree with TRBD2. The J segment lost 5 bases and the V segment lost 4 bases, leaving 5 bases of the junction unmatched. The germline gives CDR1 MDHEN, CDR2 SYDVKM. This CDR3 contains 15 residues. As DNA, the CDR3 is TGTGCCAGCAGTTCCGCGGGGACTAGCGGGGAGACCCAGTACTTC. Translating gives CASSSAGTSGETQYF.

This chain uses TRBV2 with TRBJ1-6, with 7 positions matching TRBD1. Germline lookup yields CDR1 SNHLY and CDR2 FYNNEI. V shed 8 bases, J shed 5 bases, and the junction held 3 bases outside the gene matches. CDR3 length: 13 amino acids. CDR3 amino acids: CASGGQDNSPLHF. The DNA of the CDR3 is TGTGCCAGCGGAGGACAGGATAATTCACCCCTCCACTTT.

The chain recombines TRBV7-9 with TRBJ1-2; TRBD1 matches 7 bases. Germline V lookup: CDR1 SEHNR, CDR2 FQNEAQ (reference sequence). V lost 3 bases and J lost 8; bases outside the gene matches: 9. The CDR3 runs to 14 residues. CDR3 region: CASSFLEGAQGYTF. In DNA, the CDR3 is TGTGCCAGCAGCTTTCTCGAGGGGGCGCAGGGCTACACCTTC.

The CDR3 is CASSLDGSDTQYF. In DNA form, the CDR3 reads TGTGCCAGCAGCTTAGACGGTTCCGATACGCAGTATTTT. The chain has TRBV11-2 and TRBJ2-3; D not certain. The V gene's germline CDR1 is SGHAT and CDR2 FQNNGV. Trimming pared 0 bases from V and 6 bases from J, leaving 7 bases between. The CDR3 consists of 13 residues.

The chain carries TRBV6-5 and TRBJ2-5; 8 nucleotides line up with TRBD1. The CDR3 has 15 residues. The germline V gene has CDR1 MNHEY and CDR2 SVGAGI. The trim removed 6 bases at V and 2 bases at J, leaving 8 bases unmatched. DNA for the CDR3: TGTGCCAGCAGCGCCCAGACAGGGGCACAAGAGACCCAGTACTTC. As protein: CASSAQTGAQETQYF.

The chain links TRBV3-1 (or the pseudogene TRBV3-2) to TRBJ2-3; the match to TRBD2 covers 11 bases. Germline trimming cut 2 bases from V and 8 bases from J; bases unmatched to any gene: 15. The CDR3 is made up of 18 amino acids. From germline, CDR1 is LGHDT and CDR2 YNNKEL (reference sequence). The CDR3 nucleotides read TGTGCCAGCAGCCAATCACGGGCTAGCGGGGGGAAGTTGGGTACGCAGTATTTT. It encodes CASSQSRASGGKLGTQYF.